Listed below are T cell receptor beta chains from one sample, sequenced in a study of blood T cell repertoires in COVID-19. Produced via immunoSEQ multiplex PCR; TCRdb's table is partial and in-frame only. The sample gives 100,000 to 150,000 clones, more than 80% of which show up once; over 9% is in the top ten. The sample consisted of peripheral blood. The receptors originated from a woman aged 55-69 years with acute or convalescent COVID-19. Each CDR3 is given with its conserved first and last residue. Fields, in order: CDR3 protein, CDR3 DNA, D gene, V gene, clone size, J gene. The D gene is left open where the match is weak. Clone sizes are given selectively: once, few, many, or a class where the clone is expanded.

cdr3_aa: CASSLRADTQYF
cdr3_nt: TGTGCCAGCAGCTTACGCGCAGATACGCAGTATTTT
d_call: .
v_call: TRBV7-9
clone_size: .
j_call: TRBJ2-3

cdr3_aa: CASSAFSGNTIYF
cdr3_nt: TGTGCCAGCAGCGCTTTCTCTGGAAACACCATATATTTT
d_call: .
v_call: TRBV9
clone_size: .
j_call: TRBJ1-3

cdr3_aa: CASGLVQGDQPQHF
cdr3_nt: TGTGCTAGTGGTTTGGTACAGGGGGATCAGCCCCAGCATTTT
d_call: TRBD1
v_call: TRBV12-5
clone_size: few
j_call: TRBJ1-5

cdr3_aa: CASSNKRTGGRDTGELFF
cdr3_nt: TGTGCCAGCAGCAATAAAAGGACAGGGGGCCGGGACACCGGGGAGCTGTTTTTT
d_call: .
v_call: TRBV21-1
clone_size: once
j_call: TRBJ2-2

cdr3_aa: CASSQISAGELFF
cdr3_nt: TGCGCCAGCAGCCAAATCTCGGCCGGGGAGCTGTTTTTT
d_call: .
v_call: TRBV4-1
clone_size: .
j_call: TRBJ2-2

cdr3_aa: CASSTGIPNTEAFF
cdr3_nt: TGTGCCAGCAGTACAGGGATTCCGAACACTGAAGCTTTCTTT
d_call: .
v_call: TRBV6-5
clone_size: .
j_call: TRBJ1-1

cdr3_aa: CASSPADGLENTEAFF
cdr3_nt: TGTGCCAGCAGCCCCGCGGATGGGTTAGAGAACACTGAAGCTTTCTTT
d_call: .
v_call: TRBV3-1/TRBV3-2
clone_size: .
j_call: TRBJ1-1

cdr3_aa: CASSEGGWREQFF
cdr3_nt: TGTGCCAGCAGTGAAGGGGGCTGGCGAGAGCAGTTCTTC
d_call: .
v_call: TRBV2
clone_size: .
j_call: TRBJ2-1

cdr3_aa: CATKNGTPNSPLHF
cdr3_nt: TGTGCCACCAAAAACGGGACACCCAATTCACCCCTCCACTTT
d_call: .
v_call: TRBV10-3
clone_size: .
j_call: TRBJ1-6

cdr3_aa: CASSQASGGTGELFF
cdr3_nt: TGCGCCAGCAGCCAGGCTAGCGGGGGGACCGGGGAGCTGTTTTTT
d_call: TRBD2
v_call: TRBV4-1
clone_size: .
j_call: TRBJ2-2

cdr3_aa: CASSLLADSGEKLFF
cdr3_nt: TGTGCCAGCAGCTTGTTGGCAGACTCGGGAGAAAAACTGTTTTTT
d_call: .
v_call: TRBV5-5
clone_size: .
j_call: TRBJ1-4

cdr3_aa: CASSLVRLGYTF
cdr3_nt: TGTGCCAGCAGCTTGGTGAGGCTTGGCTACACCTTC
d_call: .
v_call: TRBV5-6
clone_size: .
j_call: TRBJ1-2

cdr3_aa: CATNRDRDYGYTF
cdr3_nt: TGTGCCACTAACCGGGACAGGGACTATGGCTACACCTTC
d_call: TRBD1
v_call: TRBV24-1
clone_size: .
j_call: TRBJ1-2

cdr3_aa: CASSLGTGWYF
cdr3_nt: TGTGCCAGCAGTTTAGGGACAGGGTGGTACTTC
d_call: TRBD1
v_call: TRBV27
clone_size: .
j_call: TRBJ2-7

cdr3_aa: CSVQTVRYGYTF
cdr3_nt: TGCAGCGTCCAGACAGTGCGTTATGGCTACACCTTC
d_call: .
v_call: TRBV29-1
clone_size: .
j_call: TRBJ1-2

cdr3_aa: CASSKHRDKDYGYTF
cdr3_nt: TGTGCCAGCAGCAAACACCGGGACAAGGACTATGGCTACACCTTC
d_call: .
v_call: TRBV21-1
clone_size: .
j_call: TRBJ1-2

cdr3_aa: CASRPSAGGSEAFF
cdr3_nt: TGTGCAAGTCGCCCATCTGCTGGGGGCTCTGAAGCTTTCTTT
d_call: .
v_call: TRBV12-2
clone_size: .
j_call: TRBJ1-1

cdr3_aa: CASGTGYNQPQHF
cdr3_nt: TGTGCCAGCGGTACAGGGTACAATCAGCCCCAGCATTTT
d_call: .
v_call: TRBV27
clone_size: .
j_call: TRBJ1-5

cdr3_aa: CATSDSPRGEAFF
cdr3_nt: TGTGCCACCAGTGATTCACCCAGAGGTGAAGCTTTCTTT
d_call: .
v_call: TRBV24-1
clone_size: once
j_call: TRBJ1-1

cdr3_aa: CASSKGSNGVNTEAFF
cdr3_nt: TGTGCCAGCAGCAAGGGCTCCAACGGGGTGAACACTGAAGCTTTCTTT
d_call: .
v_call: TRBV9
clone_size: .
j_call: TRBJ1-1

cdr3_aa: CASSVNSILGEAGELFF
cdr3_nt: TGCGCCAGCAGTGTTAACTCAATCTTAGGGGAAGCCGGGGAGCTGTTTTTT
d_call: .
v_call: TRBV10-1
clone_size: few
j_call: TRBJ2-2

cdr3_aa: CASSQDSNYGYTF
cdr3_nt: TGCGCCAGCAGCCAAGACAGTAACTATGGCTACACCTTC
d_call: .
v_call: TRBV5-1
clone_size: .
j_call: TRBJ1-2

cdr3_aa: CASSTGQAAANEKLFF
cdr3_nt: TGTGCCAGCAGCACCGGACAGGCCGCGGCTAATGAAAAACTGTTTTTT
d_call: TRBD1
v_call: TRBV7-9
clone_size: few
j_call: TRBJ1-4

cdr3_aa: CASSLEASGGTYNEQFF
cdr3_nt: TGTGCCAGCAGCTTAGAGGCTAGCGGGGGTACCTACAATGAGCAGTTCTTC
d_call: TRBD2
v_call: TRBV7-9
clone_size: .
j_call: TRBJ2-1

cdr3_aa: CAISEPNTGTGGTEAFF
cdr3_nt: TGTGCCATCAGTGAGCCCAATACCGGGACCGGGGGGACTGAAGCTTTCTTT
d_call: .
v_call: TRBV10-3
clone_size: .
j_call: TRBJ1-1

cdr3_aa: CASSQTKEQFF
cdr3_nt: TGTGCCAGCAGCCAGACAAAAGAGCAGTTCTTC
d_call: .
v_call: TRBV3-1/TRBV3-2
clone_size: .
j_call: TRBJ2-1

cdr3_aa: CATHEVYNSPLHF
cdr3_nt: TGTGCCACACACGAGGTTTATAATTCACCCCTCCACTTT
d_call: .
v_call: TRBV7-9
clone_size: once
j_call: TRBJ1-6

cdr3_aa: CASSQMGGHQRDTQYF
cdr3_nt: TGTGCCAGCAGCCAAATGGGGGGGCACCAACGAGATACGCAGTATTTT
d_call: .
v_call: TRBV7-9
clone_size: .
j_call: TRBJ2-3

cdr3_aa: CSVVRDIYNEQFF
cdr3_nt: TGCAGCGTTGTTCGGGACATCTACAATGAGCAGTTCTTC
d_call: .
v_call: TRBV29-1
clone_size: few
j_call: TRBJ2-1

cdr3_aa: CASSLAGTAASEQYF
cdr3_nt: TGCGCCAGCAGCTTGGCGGGTACGGCCGCCTCCGAGCAGTACTTC
d_call: .
v_call: TRBV5-1
clone_size: .
j_call: TRBJ2-7

cdr3_aa: CASSVGTGNEKLFF
cdr3_nt: TGTGCCAGCAGCGTAGGGACAGGGAATGAAAAACTGTTTTTT
d_call: TRBD1
v_call: TRBV9
clone_size: .
j_call: TRBJ1-4

cdr3_aa: CASSFEARTDTQYF
cdr3_nt: TGCGCCAGCAGCTTTGAAGCCCGCACAGATACGCAGTATTTT
d_call: .
v_call: TRBV5-1
clone_size: few
j_call: TRBJ2-3

cdr3_aa: CASSPDRRYQPQHF
cdr3_nt: TGTGCCAGCAGTCCGGACAGGAGATATCAGCCCCAGCATTTT
d_call: TRBD1
v_call: TRBV2
clone_size: .
j_call: TRBJ1-5

cdr3_aa: CSSRDSRETQYF
cdr3_nt: TGCAGCTCTCGGGACAGCCGAGAGACCCAGTACTTC
d_call: TRBD1
v_call: TRBV29-1
clone_size: .
j_call: TRBJ2-5

cdr3_aa: CASSEHGTSRELFF
cdr3_nt: TGTGCCAGCAGTGAACACGGTACTAGCCGGGAGCTGTTTTTT
d_call: .
v_call: TRBV2
clone_size: .
j_call: TRBJ2-2

cdr3_aa: CASSFSSGARRLFF
cdr3_nt: TGTGCCAGCAGCTTTTCTTCGGGAGCACGGAGGCTGTTTTTT
d_call: .
v_call: TRBV11-2
clone_size: .
j_call: TRBJ1-4

cdr3_aa: CASSHGRLRGNTIYF
cdr3_nt: TGTGCCAGCAGCCATGGCCGTTTGAGGGGAAACACCATATATTTT
d_call: .
v_call: TRBV7-8
clone_size: once
j_call: TRBJ1-3

cdr3_aa: CASSVTSSAYNEQFF
cdr3_nt: TGTGCCAGCAGTGTGACTAGTAGCGCCTACAATGAGCAGTTCTTC
d_call: .
v_call: TRBV2
clone_size: .
j_call: TRBJ2-1

cdr3_aa: CASSLDRPLTGGYTF
cdr3_nt: TGTGCCAGCAGCTTGGACAGACCTCTAACGGGAGGCTACACCTTC
d_call: .
v_call: TRBV5-8
clone_size: .
j_call: TRBJ1-2

cdr3_aa: CASSVTGPYGYTF
cdr3_nt: TGTGCCAGCAGCGTCACAGGGCCCTATGGCTACACCTTC
d_call: .
v_call: TRBV5-4
clone_size: .
j_call: TRBJ1-2

cdr3_aa: CASSPNQGVYSPLHF
cdr3_nt: TGTGCCAGCAGCCCAAATCAGGGGGTATATTCACCCCTCCACTTT
d_call: TRBD1
v_call: TRBV7-8
clone_size: .
j_call: TRBJ1-6

cdr3_aa: CASSTGTSATTQYF
cdr3_nt: TGTGCCAGTAGTACCGGGACTAGCGCCACGACCCAGTACTTC
d_call: TRBD2
v_call: TRBV19
clone_size: .
j_call: TRBJ2-5

cdr3_aa: CATRTMNTEAFF
cdr3_nt: TGTGCCACCCGGACAATGAACACTGAAGCTTTCTTT
d_call: .
v_call: TRBV2
clone_size: .
j_call: TRBJ1-1

cdr3_aa: CASSGPDSNTGELFF
cdr3_nt: TGTGCCAGCAGCGGACCGGACTCTAACACCGGGGAGCTGTTTTTT
d_call: .
v_call: TRBV9
clone_size: .
j_call: TRBJ2-2

cdr3_aa: CASFRDYGYTF
cdr3_nt: TGCGCCAGCTTCAGGGACTATGGCTACACCTTC
d_call: .
v_call: TRBV10-1
clone_size: .
j_call: TRBJ1-2

cdr3_aa: CASSGFWTGGGYTF
cdr3_nt: TGTGCCAGCAGTGGATTTTGGACAGGGGGCGGCTACACCTTC
d_call: TRBD1
v_call: TRBV25-1
clone_size: .
j_call: TRBJ1-2

cdr3_aa: CAISEVGSPNYGYTF
cdr3_nt: TGTGCCATCAGTGAAGTGGGCAGCCCGAACTATGGCTACACCTTC
d_call: .
v_call: TRBV10-3
clone_size: .
j_call: TRBJ1-2

cdr3_aa: CSVDWQAQETQYF
cdr3_nt: TGCAGCGTTGACTGGCAGGCCCAAGAGACCCAGTACTTC
d_call: .
v_call: TRBV29-1
clone_size: .
j_call: TRBJ2-5

cdr3_aa: CASSSPGRAYEQYF
cdr3_nt: TGCGCCAGCAGTTCTCCGGGCAGGGCCTACGAGCAGTACTTC
d_call: .
v_call: TRBV5-1
clone_size: .
j_call: TRBJ2-7